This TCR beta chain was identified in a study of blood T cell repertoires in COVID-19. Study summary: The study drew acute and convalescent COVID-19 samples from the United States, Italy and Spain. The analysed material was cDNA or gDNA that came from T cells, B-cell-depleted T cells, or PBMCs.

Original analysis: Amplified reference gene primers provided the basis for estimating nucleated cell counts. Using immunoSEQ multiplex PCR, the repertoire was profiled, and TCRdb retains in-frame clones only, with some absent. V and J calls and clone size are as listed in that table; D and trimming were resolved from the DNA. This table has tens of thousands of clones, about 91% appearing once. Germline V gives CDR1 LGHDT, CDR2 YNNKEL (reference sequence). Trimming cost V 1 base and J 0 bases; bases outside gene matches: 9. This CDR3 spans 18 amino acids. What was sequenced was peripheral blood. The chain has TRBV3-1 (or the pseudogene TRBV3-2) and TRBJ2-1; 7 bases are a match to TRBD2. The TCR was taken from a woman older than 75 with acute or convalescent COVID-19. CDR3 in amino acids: CASSQGGGRASSYNEQFF. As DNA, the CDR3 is TGTGCCAGCAGCCAAGGGGGGGGTCGGGCCAGCTCCTACAATGAGCAGTTCTTC.